The rows below give T cell receptor beta chains drawn from one sample of a study of cytotoxic CD8 clonotypes in ibrutinib-treated CLL. TCRdb's copy holds only in-frame clones and misses some; the assay was immunoSEQ multiplex PCR. The sample shows about 56,000 clones, 56% of them seen only once. The material was PBMCs, obtained after 24 months of ibrutinib treatment. The receptor source for this set is a human donor with chronic lymphocytic leukemia. Both conserved end residues are part of each CDR3. The order of the fields is J gene, D gene, V gene, clone size, CDR3 protein, CDR3 DNA. A D gene is named only where the DNA matches it firmly. For some rows the clone size is stated as once, few or many, or as a class when expanded; others skip it.

J gene: TRBJ1-2; D gene: NA; V gene: TRBV6-5; clone size: NA; CDR3 protein: CASSVVGGYTF; CDR3 DNA: TGTGCCAGCAGTGTGGTAGGTGGCTACACCTTC
J gene: TRBJ2-7; D gene: TRBD2; V gene: TRBV6-5; clone size: few; CDR3 protein: CASSRGTSGSGEQYF; CDR3 DNA: TGTGCCAGCAGTCGTGGGACTAGCGGGAGTGGCGAGCAGTACTTC
J gene: TRBJ1-5; D gene: TRBD1; V gene: TRBV19; clone size: medium-sized; CDR3 protein: CASSQGAGNQPQHF; CDR3 DNA: TGTGCCAGTAGCCAGGGGGCCGGCAATCAGCCCCAGCATTTT
J gene: TRBJ2-1; D gene: NA; V gene: TRBV5-1; clone size: many; CDR3 protein: CASSLRVGIEQFF; CDR3 DNA: TGCGCCAGCAGCTTGAGGGTCGGGATTGAGCAGTTCTTC
J gene: TRBJ2-3; D gene: NA; V gene: TRBV6-5; clone size: NA; CDR3 protein: CATGIQGTDTQYF; CDR3 DNA: TGTGCCACCGGGATACAGGGCACAGATACGCAGTATTTT
J gene: TRBJ2-1; D gene: NA; V gene: TRBV4-1; clone size: NA; CDR3 protein: CASSHLRWFF; CDR3 DNA: TGCGCCAGCAGCCATTTAAGGTGGTTCTTC
J gene: TRBJ2-7; D gene: NA; V gene: TRBV6-1; clone size: NA; CDR3 protein: CASMGQPPGRGEQYF; CDR3 DNA: TGTGCCAGCATGGGCCAGCCACCCGGGAGAGGGGAGCAGTACTTC
J gene: TRBJ1-1; D gene: NA; V gene: TRBV11-2; clone size: NA; CDR3 protein: CASSLSGVTNTEAFF; CDR3 DNA: TGTGCCAGCAGCTTATCGGGGGTCACGAACACTGAAGCTTTCTTT
J gene: TRBJ1-5; D gene: NA; V gene: TRBV10-3; clone size: once; CDR3 protein: CAISRVGNQPQHF; CDR3 DNA: TGTGCCATCAGTAGGGTGGGCAATCAGCCCCAGCATTTT
J gene: TRBJ2-1; D gene: NA; V gene: TRBV15; clone size: NA; CDR3 protein: CATSRDRGFSEQFF; CDR3 DNA: TGTGCCACCAGCAGAGATCGGGGTTTCAGCGAGCAGTTCTTC